This record covers a single TCR beta chain. The target antigen is unknown. This entry is derived from a study of CD8 T cells in Susac syndrome. Study context: Patients with Susac syndrome were therapy-naive, treated with corticosteroids, or treated with intravenous immunoglobulin alone when blood was collected.

cDNA came from around 0.54 to 1 ug RNA primed by random hexamers. With immunoSEQ multiplex PCR, TCR beta CDR3 was amplified across 54 Vbeta and 13 Jbeta. TCRdb reprocessed the immunoSEQ multiplex PCR reads with MiXCR, giving one entry per CDR3 protein. The sample has tens of thousands of distinct CDR3 sequences, 95% seen once. Trimming took 8 bases from V and 6 from J, leaving 17 bases between them. The CDR3 has 14 residues. Germline loops: CDR1 LNHDA, CDR2 SQIVND (reference sequence). Whole-study results and caveats: In TEMRA cells and active patients, CD8+ clonal expansion in Susac reached its peak. The total CD8+ repertoires contained approximately 16 Susac-specific public clones, and the CD8+ TEMRA repertoires contained about 5.

The V and J genes are TRBV19 and TRBJ2-1; D might be TRBD2 (6 bases). The material sequenced was CD8+ T cells from PBMCs. This receptor was identified in a human donor with Susac syndrome. The DNA of the CDR3 is TGTGCCAGTGGGGCCGGGCTAGCGCCCAATGAGCAGTTCTTC. Amino acid sequence: CASGAGLAPNEQFF.